The rows below give T cell receptor beta chains drawn from one sample of a study of T cells expressing NK-cell markers. TCRdb re-analyzed the 5' RACE reads; it lists each CDR3 protein once, without DNA. The sample holds hundreds of thousands of distinct CDR3 sequences. Sequenced input: blood T cells: a sorted CD56 or NKG2C T cell subset, CD4+ or CD8+ T cells, or bulk PBMC T cells (not recorded which). All receptors derive from a man aged 18 to 30 in good health. CDR3s include the opening cysteine and the closing phenylalanine or tryptophan. The order of the fields is CDR3 length, J gene, V gene, CDR3 protein.

length: 15
J: TRBJ2-5
V: TRBV5-1
CDR3: CASSQTSGSGETQYF

length: 15
J: TRBJ2-1
V: TRBV7-6
CDR3: CASSRSSGNYNEQFF

length: 16
J: TRBJ2-3
V: TRBV7-6
CDR3: CASSLFSSGRTDTQYF

length: 13
J: TRBJ1-1
V: TRBV3-1
CDR3: CASSPSLSTEAFF

length: 16
J: TRBJ2-7
V: TRBV28
CDR3: CASRPGTRWAQDEQYF

length: 13
J: TRBJ2-1
V: TRBV6-6
CDR3: CVGSGGSNNEQFF

length: 12
J: TRBJ1-2
V: TRBV15
CDR3: CATSKDSYGYTF

length: 13
J: TRBJ2-1
V: TRBV27
CDR3: CASSYGEGNEQFF

length: 15
J: TRBJ2-7
V: TRBV6-1
CDR3: CASSLAGGAPYEQYF

length: 15
J: TRBJ2-1
V: TRBV12-3/TRBV12-4
CDR3: CASRSLAGGRDEQFF

length: 16
J: TRBJ2-3
V: TRBV7-2
CDR3: CASSLILDSSPDTQYF

length: 15
J: TRBJ2-2
V: TRBV28
CDR3: CASCGPGQGAGELFF

length: 14
J: TRBJ2-1
V: TRBV20-1
CDR3: CSAKRAQGYNEQFF

length: 17
J: TRBJ2-3
V: TRBV4-3
CDR3: CASSEGDSASVADTQYF

length: 14
J: TRBJ1-6
V: TRBV2
CDR3: CASSESRQDSPLHF

length: 12
J: TRBJ2-3
V: TRBV12-3/TRBV12-4
CDR3: CASSLSGGREYF